The sequence of this T cell receptor (beta chain) was determined in a study of graft-versus-host responses after intestinal transplantation. Study in general: The transplants performed in recipients were multivisceral, liver-intestinal, or isolated intestinal. Study-wide findings and caveats: Investigators detected GvH clones in recipient marrow, with some emerging earlier in ileum or blood.

This CDR3 comprises 15 residues. Germline trimming cut 2 bases from V and 9 bases from J; bases unmatched to any gene: 7. Per the germline V gene, CDR1 is MNHEY and CDR2 is SVGAGI. About this clone itself: What it recognizes is unknown.

Assay used: immunoSEQ multiplex PCR; TCRdb lists only in-frame clones, some missing. The sample consists of around 18,000 clones, roughly 94% of them appearing once. Here the sequenced sample was PBMCs, taken 23 days after intestinal transplant. The clonotype originates from a human patient who received an intestinal transplant, so some T cells may come from the graft donor. The V and J genes are TRBV6-5 and TRBJ2-1, with TRBD2 identical over 10 bases. CDR3: CASSYRLAGDTEQFF. CDR3 in DNA: TGTGCCAGCAGTTACAGGCTAGCGGGAGATACTGAGCAGTTCTTC.